The TCR beta chain under discussion was sequenced for a study of blood T cells in healthy people across ages. The study, taken as a whole, reports: Per million T cells, the diversity of TCR beta decreased roughly linearly as age advanced.

Healthy Caucasians from Russia aged 6 to 90 served as donors. Each sample had at least 6 million PBMCs isolated. Note on this clonotype: Its antigen remains unknown.

In germline, CDR1 is DFQATT, CDR2 SNEGSKA (reference sequence). This CDR3 spans 14 amino acids. Trimming took off 0 bases at V and 1 base at J, with 9 bases between the two ends. The authors ran a second PCR of roughly 6 to 12 cycles using a sample-barcoded 5' primer and a J-beta primer mix. The template-switch adaptor was a 5' adaptor with 12 random nucleotides. It tagged each cDNA molecule. MiXCR was run by TCRdb on the 5' RACE reads, yielding one entry per CDR3 protein. The sample records 1.4 million to 1.5 million distinct CDR3 sequences, approximately 38% being singletons. The source material was blood. The TCR was taken from a woman aged 18 to 35 in good health. This chain links TRBV20-1 with TRBJ1-1; D remains unclear. The CDR3 coding sequence is TGCAGTGCTAGAGATCCGGGGAAGAACACTGAAGCTTTCTTT. Amino acids: CSARDPGKNTEAFF.